This T cell receptor beta chain was observed in a study of shared clonotypes between healthy human individuals. Unsorted material relied on approximately 89 million PBMCs as the source of genomic DNA. Per the study methods: Junction-only sequences without quality scores came from ImmunoSEQ, so filtering differed. Here immunoSEQ multiplex PCR was the method, and the copy in TCRdb shows in-frame clones only, minus some. Clone size and V and J calls were adopted from that table, with D and trimming inferred from the DNA. The repertoire includes about 470,000 clones, roughly 80% of them detected once, and over 10% sits in the top ten. Sequenced material: PBMCs. The receptor was isolated from a woman aged 40 to 50 in good health. Some clones in this sample may be carry-over from other donors' samples.

CDR3 sequence: CASSDSIISQETQYF. Written as DNA, the CDR3 is TGTGCCAGCAGTGACTCGATTATTTCCCAAGAGACCCAGTACTTC. The J gene is TRBJ2-5, the V gene TRBV6-4, with D unclear. The CDR3 runs 15 residues. Trimming left V 0 bases short and J 1 base short, with 9 bases between. The V gene's germline CDR1 is MRHNA and CDR2 SNTAGT.